These 23 T cell receptor beta chains were all obtained from the same sample, sequenced in a study of cytomegalovirus exposure and HLA in healthy donors. Use of 60 Vbeta and 13 Jbeta primers characterized the PCR. Repertoires were generated with immunoSEQ multiplex PCR, while TCRdb's copy carries only in-frame clones and drops some. The sample holds some 190,000 clones, 80% seen once. The sequencing input was PBMCs. These receptors were taken from a girl between 10 and 17 years old in good health and CMV-seropositive.

The V call is TRBV7-8, the J call TRBJ2-7; D perhaps matches TRBD1 (6 bases). Germline V gene sequence: CDR1 SGHVS, CDR2 FQNEAQ. The CDR3 has 15 residues. Between the trimmed V and J ends, which lost 5 bases and 0 bases, there was a span of 14 bases. In nucleotides, the CDR3 is TGTGCCAGCAGCCGGATACGGACAGACTCCTACGAGCAGTACTTC. The encoded protein is CASSRIRTDSYEQYF.

The CDR3 here is CASSQESRGKSTDTQYF. The CDR3 DNA reads as TGTGCCAGCAGCCAAGAAAGCCGGGGAAAAAGTACAGATACGCAGTATTTT. The rearrangement links TRBV14 to TRBJ2-3, with D tentatively TRBD2 (5 bases). The CDR3 consists of 17 residues. Trimming cost V 0 bases and J 3 bases, with 16 bases left between them. Germline V gives CDR1 SGHDN, CDR2 FVKESK.

This chain uses TRBV29-1 with TRBJ1-4; 8 bases match TRBD1. CDR1 SQVTM and CDR2 ANQGSEA come from the germline V gene. The CDR3 totals 11 residues. The V gene end was trimmed by 7 bases and the J gene end by 8 bases; junction bases not matched to a gene: 3. The CDR3 DNA reads TGCAGCGGTGGACAGGGAGAAAAACTGTTTTTT. This gives the protein CSGGQGEKLFF.

The rearrangement joins TRBV7-9 to TRBJ2-7, with no clear D. This CDR3 spans 12 amino acids. CDR1 is SEHNR and CDR2 is FQNEAQ in the germline V gene (reference sequence). V lost 3 bases, J lost 3 bases, and 6 bases lay in between. Here the CDR3 reads CASSFSVYEQYF. The DNA for the CDR3 is TGTGCCAGCAGCTTTTCCGTCTACGAGCAGTACTTC.

This chain connects TRBV4-1 to TRBJ1-1, with D tentatively TRBD1 (5 bases). Germline V lookup: CDR1 MGHRA, CDR2 YSYEKL. The length of the CDR3 is 14 residues. V was pared by 5 bases and J by 5 bases, with 15 bases between. Here the CDR3 DNA reads TGCGCCAGCAGCGAGGCAGGGTTAGGAACTGAAGCTTTCTTT. This gives the protein CASSEAGLGTEAFF.

The V call is TRBV30, the J call TRBJ1-2; 8 bases match TRBD1. V shed 1 base, J shed 6 bases, and the junction held 10 bases outside the gene matches. This CDR3 contains 15 residues. CDR1 and CDR2 from the germline V gene are GTSNPN and SVGIG (reference sequence). CDR3 sequence (DNA): TGTGCCTGGAGTGCTTCATCCGACAGGGGTCATGGCTACACCTTC. This encodes CAWSASSDRGHGYTF.

The V and J genes are TRBV5-1 and TRBJ2-7; 8 nucleotides match TRBD1. Per germline, CDR1 SGHRS and CDR2 YFSETQ. V shed 0 bases, J shed 5 bases, and the junction held 4 bases outside the gene matches. CDR3 size: 14 residues. In nucleotides, the CDR3 is TGCGCCAGCAGCTTGGTGACAGGGGTCAACGAGCAGTACTTC. It yields the protein CASSLVTGVNEQYF.

This chain links TRBV11-2 with TRBJ2-3, with 7 bases matching TRBD2. The V gene end was trimmed by 1 base and the J gene end by 0 bases; junction bases not matched to a gene: 1. The CDR3 is made up of 15 amino acids. Germline CDR1 is SGHAT and CDR2 is FQNNGV. The CDR3 spells CASSLAGRSTDTQYF. In nucleotides, the CDR3 is TGTGCCAGCAGCTTAGCCGGGAGGAGCACAGATACGCAGTATTTT.

The chain couples TRBV25-1 to TRBJ2-7; 7 bases are shared with TRBD2. This CDR3 has 15 residues. V lost 3 bases and J lost 2; bases outside the gene matches: 7. Germline lookup yields CDR1 MGHDK and CDR2 SYGVNS. In DNA form, the CDR3 reads TGTGCCAGCAGTGACCCTCTGGCGGGAGCCTACGAGCAGTACTTC. It translates to CASSDPLAGAYEQYF.

This clone was observed a few times. The rearrangement uses TRBV5-5 and TRBJ1-4, with D perhaps TRBD1 (6 bases). The germline V gene encodes CDR1 SGHKS and CDR2 YYEKEE (reference sequence). CDR3 length: 14 residues. Between the trimmed V and J ends, which lost 4 bases and 4 bases, there was a span of 11 bases. The CDR3 reads CASSPQGFNEKLFF. The CDR3 nucleotides read TGTGCCAGCAGCCCTCAGGGGTTTAATGAAAAACTGTTTTTT.

This chain joins TRBV15 and TRBJ2-1; D not resolved. The V gene lost 1 base and the J gene lost 6 bases, with 4 bases spanning the gap. CDR1 and CDR2 (germline): LNHNV, YYDKDF (reference sequence). CDR3 length equals 12 residues. The CDR3 loop reads CATSRVRNEQFF. The CDR3 bases are TGTGCCACCAGCAGAGTTCGCAATGAGCAGTTCTTC.

This chain connects TRBV10-3 to TRBJ2-1, with unresolved D. CDR1 ENHRY and CDR2 SYGVKD come from the germline V gene. The ends were cut back, 2 bases at V and 4 bases at J, with 6 bases in the middle. The CDR3 runs to 13 residues. The chain's CDR3 is CAISEAVYNEQFF. CDR3 coding DNA: TGTGCCATCAGTGAGGCGGTATACAATGAGCAGTTCTTC.

The chain has TRBV6-5 and TRBJ2-5; 7 bases are shared with TRBD2. Germline-derived CDR1 and CDR2 are MNHEY and SVGAGI. The CDR3 totals 15 residues. Losses at the gene ends were 2 bases for V and 5 bases for J; bases not matched to a gene: 8. Here the CDR3 reads CASSYRKRDRETQYF. CDR3 nucleotide sequence: TGTGCCAGCAGTTACCGCAAGCGGGATCGGGAGACCCAGTACTTC.

The chain uses TRBV10-1 and TRBJ2-5; 8 bases match TRBD2. The length of the CDR3 is 14 residues. CDR1 is WNHNN and CDR2 is SYGVQD in the germline V gene (reference sequence). V lost 3 bases and J lost 4; bases outside the gene matches: 4. CDR3: CASSDPREGETQYF. For the CDR3, the DNA is TGCGCCAGCAGTGATCCCCGGGAGGGAGAGACCCAGTACTTC.

The chain combines TRBV2 with TRBJ1-4; the D is unclear. The CDR3 totals 14 residues. Per the germline V gene, CDR1 is SNHLY and CDR2 is FYNNEI. V was cut by 7 bases and J by 8 bases, with 17 bases left in between. The CDR3 sequence: CASNTFEGIEKLFF. In DNA, the CDR3 is TGTGCCAGCAATACCTTTGAGGGTATAGAAAAACTGTTTTTT.

The rearrangement links TRBV6-5 to TRBJ2-7, with 7 bases that match TRBD2. Germline V CDR1 and CDR2: MNHEY, SVGAGI. This CDR3 contains 15 residues. V lost 6 bases and J lost 3; bases outside the gene matches: 11. The CDR3 protein is CASSRSGSGGYEQYF. CDR3 nucleotides: TGTGCCAGCAGCCGAAGCGGTTCGGGGGGCTACGAGCAGTACTTC.

In this sample, this clone turned up a few times. The CDR3, as DNA: TGCGCCAGCAGCCAAGCCACCAACAGGGAGCAGTACTTC. Residues: CASSQATNREQYF. The chain joins TRBV4-1 to TRBJ2-7; D is possibly TRBD1 (5 bases). The CDR3 runs 13 residues. CDR1 is MGHRA and CDR2 is YSYEKL in the germline V gene. Trimming took 1 base from V and 7 from J, leaving 11 bases between them.

As to this clone: Other DNA variants within this sample encode the same CDR3. The chain couples TRBV10-1 to TRBJ2-3, with 8 nucleotides matching TRBD1. Germline V gives CDR1 WNHNN, CDR2 SYGVQD (reference sequence). CDR3 length equals 14 residues. V was pared by 2 bases and J by 6 bases, with 4 bases of the junction left unmatched. DNA for the CDR3: TGCGCCAGCAGTGAGGGACAGGGAACGGATACGCAGTATTTT. Translating it yields CASSEGQGTDTQYF.

The chain carries TRBV5-6 and TRBJ2-5, with D unclear. The CDR3 runs 13 residues. CDR1 is SGHDT and CDR2 is YYEEEE in the germline V gene. Between the trimmed V and J ends, which lost 0 bases and 1 base, there was a span of 4 bases. Here the CDR3 DNA reads TGTGCCAGCAGCTTGGGCAGCCAAGAGACCCAGTACTTC. Encoded protein: CASSLGSQETQYF.

The chain combines TRBV19 with TRBJ1-1; unclear D gene. Trimming took off 4 bases at V and 0 bases at J, with 12 bases between the two ends. Germline V gene data show CDR1 as LNHDA and CDR2 as SQIVND (reference sequence). CDR3 size: 15 residues. The CDR3 sequence is CASSTLRKMNTEAFF. CDR3 bases: TGTGCCAGTAGTACCCTACGTAAGATGAACACTGAAGCTTTCTTT.

This clone was seen once. The J gene is TRBJ1-6, the V gene TRBV27; 9 positions agree with TRBD1. Trimming took 5 bases from V and 9 from J; bases not matched to a gene: 8. Germline V gene data show CDR1 as MNHEY and CDR2 as SMNVEV (reference sequence). The CDR3 sequence is 15 residues long. CDR3 bases: TGTGCCAGCAGTCCCCTGGGGACAGGGTCTTCACCCCTCCACTTT. As protein: CASSPLGTGSSPLHF.

V usage is TRBV27 and J usage is TRBJ2-7, with 8 nucleotides matching TRBD1. V shed 5 bases and J 6 bases; nucleotides not matched to a gene: 9. Germline V lookup: CDR1 MNHEY, CDR2 SMNVEV (reference sequence). The CDR3 has 14 residues. CDR3 amino acids: CASSPWTGSIEQYF. Written as DNA, the CDR3 is TGTGCCAGCAGTCCCTGGACAGGGAGTATCGAGCAGTACTTC.

This chain uses TRBV27 with TRBJ1-5; 10 nucleotides line up with TRBD1. Germline lookup yields CDR1 MNHEY and CDR2 SMNVEV (reference sequence). Unmatched junction bases numbered 20, after V lost 7 bases and J lost 5 bases. This CDR3 region has 19 residues. Written as DNA, the CDR3 is TGTGCCAGCACCCTTAAGGGGACAGGGGCGCCTAATACTCATCAGCCCCAGCATTTT. Residues: CASTLKGTGAPNTHQPQHF.